Below are 4 T cell receptor beta chains sequenced from a single sample in a study of blood T cell repertoires in COVID-19. Profiling relied on immunoSEQ multiplex PCR, and the TCRdb table lists in-frame clones only, not all of them. The sample has under 150,000 clones; 88% are singletons. The source material was peripheral blood. Every receptor here comes from a man between 50 and 59 years old with active or convalescent COVID-19.

The V and J genes are TRBV2 and TRBJ2-7; weak D call: TRBD2 (5 bases). Germline V lookup: CDR1 SNHLY, CDR2 FYNNEI. CDR3 length: 16 residues. Trimming cost V 7 bases and J 0 bases, with 19 bases left between them. CDR3 residues: CASTDGITSGSYEQYF. Written as DNA, the CDR3 is TGTGCCAGCACCGACGGGATAACCTCGGGCTCCTACGAGCAGTACTTC.

The genes are TRBV15 and TRBJ2-1; D possibly corresponds to TRBD1 (7 bases). The germline V and J ends were trimmed by 6 bases and 6 bases, with 12 bases remaining between them. Looked up from germline, CDR1 is LNHNV and CDR2 is YYDKDF (reference sequence). This CDR3 contains 13 residues. CDR3 protein: CATRQGTFNEQFF. CDR3 DNA: TGTGCCACCAGACAGGGGACTTTCAATGAGCAGTTCTTC.

CDR3 sequence: CATKQGAGGNEQFF. DNA for the CDR3: TGTGCCACCAAACAGGGAGCCGGGGGGAATGAGCAGTTCTTC. This sequence joins TRBV7-9 and TRBJ2-1; tentative D call: TRBD2 (7 bases). From germline, CDR1 is SEHNR and CDR2 FQNEAQ (reference sequence). The CDR3 runs 14 residues. Deletions cut 10 bases from V and 7 bases from J, with 20 bases between.

The chain uses TRBV19 and TRBJ1-2, with D hard to call. V gave up 3 bases and J gave up 8 bases, with 13 bases separating them. Germline V gives CDR1 LNHDA, CDR2 SQIVND (reference sequence). The CDR3 is 13 residues long. The CDR3 DNA reads TGTGCCAGTAGTATTGACACGCAGTTCGGCTACACCTTC. This encodes CASSIDTQFGYTF.